Below, 5 T cell receptor beta chains from the same sample are listed, as sequenced in a study of blood T cell repertoires in COVID-19. Clones were read by immunoSEQ multiplex PCR, and TCRdb kept only the in-frame ones, dropping some. The profile shows around 390,000 clones, about 87% of them singletons. Specimen: PBMCs or T cells enriched from blood (not recorded which). These receptors were obtained from a woman aged 45-60 years who had recovered from COVID-19.

This clone was observed once. J is TRBJ1-5 and V is TRBV3-1 (or the pseudogene TRBV3-2); tentative D call: TRBD1 (6 bases). Germline V gives CDR1 LGHDT, CDR2 YNNKEL (reference sequence). The V end lost 0 bases, the J end lost 7 bases, and 13 bases lay between the germline ends. The CDR3 runs to 15 residues. CDR3 amino acids: CASSQDPGVGQPQHF. The CDR3, as DNA: TGTGCCAGCAGCCAAGATCCAGGGGTTGGCCAGCCCCAGCATTTT.

The CDR3 reads CASSWRTDNEQFF. Written as DNA, the CDR3 is TGTGCCAGCAGCTGGCGGACAGACAATGAGCAGTTCTTC. The rearrangement links TRBV11-2 to TRBJ2-1; TRBD1 might be the D (6 bases). The V gene lost 4 bases and the J gene lost 5 bases, with 9 bases spanning the gap. The CDR3 contains 13 residues. Germline V gene data show CDR1 as SGHAT and CDR2 as FQNNGV.

J is TRBJ1-6 and V is TRBV6-5; TRBD1 is a possible D gene (5 bases). The V gene's germline CDR1 is MNHEY and CDR2 SVGAGI. There are 14 residues in the CDR3. V was shortened by 8 bases and J by 4 bases, with 12 bases between the two germline ends. The CDR3 sequence: CASFPGSYNSPLHF. The CDR3 DNA sequence: TGTGCCAGCTTTCCAGGGTCTTATAATTCACCCCTCCACTTT.

This chain uses TRBV7-2 with TRBJ1-2, with 12 bases lining up with TRBD1. The J segment lost 6 bases and the V segment lost 2 bases, leaving 7 bases of the junction unmatched. Germline CDR1 and CDR2: SGHTA and FQGNSA. This CDR3 comprises 16 residues. CDR3 in DNA: TGTGCCAGCAGCTTATTGGCCCGGGACAGGGGGCATGGCTACACCTTC. The encoded protein is CASSLLARDRGHGYTF. The whole variable domain, filled in from reference TRBV7-2 and TRBJ1-2, reads GAGVSQSPSNKVTEKGKDVELRCDPISGHTALYWYRQSLGQGLEFLIYFQGNSAPDKSGLPSDRFSAERTGGSVSTLTIQRTQQEDSAVYLCASSLLARDRGHGYTFGSGTRLTVV.

J is TRBJ1-1 and V is TRBV18; TRBD1 matches at 8 bases. Germline assignment: CDR1 KGHSH and CDR2 LQKENI. CDR3 length equals 15 residues. With V trimmed by 6 bases and J by 3 bases, 9 bases remained unmatched. The CDR3 loop reads CASSATGAWDTEAFF. The CDR3 DNA sequence: TGTGCCAGCTCGGCGACAGGGGCGTGGGACACTGAAGCTTTCTTT.